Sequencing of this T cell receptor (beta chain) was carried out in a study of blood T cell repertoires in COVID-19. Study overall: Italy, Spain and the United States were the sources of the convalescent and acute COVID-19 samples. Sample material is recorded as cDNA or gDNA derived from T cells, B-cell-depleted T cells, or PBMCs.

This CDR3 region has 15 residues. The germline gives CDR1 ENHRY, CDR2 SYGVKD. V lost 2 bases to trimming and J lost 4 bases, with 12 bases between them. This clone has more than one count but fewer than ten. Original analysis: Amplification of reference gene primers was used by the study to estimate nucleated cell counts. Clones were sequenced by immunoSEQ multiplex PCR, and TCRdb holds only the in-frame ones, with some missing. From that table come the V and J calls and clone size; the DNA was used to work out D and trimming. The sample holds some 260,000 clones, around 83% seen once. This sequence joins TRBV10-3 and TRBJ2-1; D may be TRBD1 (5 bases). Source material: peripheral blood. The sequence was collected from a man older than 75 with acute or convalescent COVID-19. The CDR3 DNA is TGTGCCATCAGTGAGAGCCAGGGCTCGTACAATGAGCAGTTCTTC. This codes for CAISESQGSYNEQFF.